This section outlines one TCR beta chain sequence together with its context. Its antigen is undetermined. This sample was included in a study of PD-L1 blockade in urothelial cancer. Looking at the study overall: After treatment start, blood was analyzed at 3 weeks (second dose) and at 6 weeks.

Sequencing used immunoSEQ multiplex PCR; TCRdb keeps in-frame clones, though not all of them. The sample has about 87,000 clones, 84% seen once. Broader study findings: Tumor-associated TCR clones expanded more in blood at 3 weeks in patients with durable benefit.

Time point described: pretreatment peripheral blood. The material was PBMCs, obtained around atezolizumab (anti-PD-L1) treatment. The receptor was isolated from a man between 60 and 70 years old with urothelial cancer.

The CDR3: CASSPQSGEVGEQYF. CDR3 DNA: TGCGCCAGCAGCCCCCAGTCGGGGGAAGTCGGGGAGCAGTACTTC. V and J are TRBV5-1 and TRBJ2-7; D is possibly TRBD2 (6 bases). The CDR3 runs 15 residues. The V end lost 4 bases, the J end lost 7 bases, and 21 bases lay between the germline ends. Looked up from germline, CDR1 is SGHRS and CDR2 is YFSETQ.